The source of this T cell receptor (beta chain) is a study of cytomegalovirus exposure and HLA in healthy donors. V dropped 3 bases and J dropped 7 bases, with 9 bases sitting between them. Germline V gene lookup returns CDR1 WSHSY and CDR2 SAAADI. The CDR3 loop spans 12 amino acids. Only in-frame clones appear in the TCRdb table, and some are missing; sequencing was by immunoSEQ multiplex PCR. Among approximately 120,000 clones listed, 89% were seen once. The sequenced material came from PBMCs. This chain uses TRBV10-2 with TRBJ1-1; no clear D gene. This TCR was recovered from a woman aged 18 to 35 in good health and CMV-seronegative. The CDR3: CASSEEVIEAFF. The CDR3 DNA is TGCGCCAGCAGTGAAGAGGTCATTGAAGCTTTCTTT.